Listed below are T cell receptor beta chains from one sample, sequenced in a study of control samples from healthy donors and cancer patients. Sequenced by immunoSEQ multiplex PCR; TCRdb stores in-frame clones only, minus some. The sample comprises hundreds of thousands of clones, 90% of which are singletons, and over 5.5% rests with the top ten. Sequenced sample: PBMCs. Receptor source: a man aged 35 to 55 with head and neck cancer. Each CDR3 is given with its conserved first and last residue. The order of the fields is D gene, J gene, clone size, V gene, CDR3 protein, CDR3 DNA. D genes are given only for firm matches. Not every row has a clone size; where given, it reads once, few, many or a size class.

TRBD2	TRBJ2-7	-	TRBV25-1	CASSEFSGRAREQYF	TGTGCCAGCAGTGAATTTAGCGGGAGGGCCCGTGAGCAGTACTTC
TRBD2	TRBJ2-1	-	TRBV10-1	CASSESGLAGGIYNEQFF	TGCGCCAGCAGTGAGTCCGGACTAGCGGGAGGGATCTACAATGAGCAGTTCTTC
-	TRBJ1-3	-	TRBV11-2	CASSLRGVDGNTIYF	TGTGCCAGCAGCTTACGGGGTGTTGATGGAAACACCATATATTTT
TRBD2	TRBJ2-2	few	TRBV27	CASRGLAIKAGELFF	TGTGCCAGCAGGGGACTAGCGATCAAGGCCGGGGAGCTGTTTTTT
-	TRBJ2-1	-	TRBV28	CASSFVGDNEQFF	TGTGCCAGCAGTTTCGTAGGGGACAATGAGCAGTTCTTC
-	TRBJ2-5	-	TRBV2	CASRFLRDKKETQYF	TGTGCCAGCAGGTTTTTGCGAGACAAGAAAGAGACCCAGTACTTC
TRBD2	TRBJ2-1	once	TRBV5-1	CASSPSRTSGRVEQFF	TGCGCCAGCAGTCCCTCCCGGACTAGCGGGAGAGTGGAGCAGTTCTTC
TRBD1	TRBJ1-5	-	TRBV28	CASRLPPGQGTYSNQPQHF	TGTGCCAGCAGACTGCCCCCGGGACAGGGGACCTATAGCAATCAGCCCCAGCATTTT
-	TRBJ2-3	-	TRBV7-3	CASSLGLGWSDTQYF	TGTGCCAGCAGCTTAGGATTAGGGTGGTCAGATACGCAGTATTTT
-	TRBJ1-1	-	TRBV7-6	CASSLYGYTEAFF	TGTGCCAGCAGCTTATACGGGTACACTGAAGCTTTCTTT
-	TRBJ2-2	-	TRBV9	CASSVEGELFF	TGTGCCAGCAGCGTAGAAGGGGAGCTGTTTTTT
-	TRBJ1-2	-	TRBV25-1	CASSGTGTRLNYGYTF	TGTGCCAGCAGTGGAACCGGGACACGACTAAACTATGGCTACACCTTC
-	TRBJ2-7	-	TRBV5-1	CASSFGPGNAYEQYF	TGCGCCAGCAGCTTCGGTCCGGGGAATGCTTACGAGCAGTACTTC
-	TRBJ2-1	-	TRBV5-1	CASSLVGEQFF	TGCGCCAGCAGTTTGGTGGGGGAGCAGTTCTTC
-	TRBJ1-5	-	TRBV24-1	CATSDPPTRESNQPQHF	TGTGCCACCAGTGACCCTCCCACGAGGGAAAGCAATCAGCCCCAGCATTTT
-	TRBJ1-1	-	TRBV7-9	CASSLGTVGAFF	TGTGCCAGCAGCTTAGGGACGGTCGGAGCTTTCTTT
-	TRBJ2-3	-	TRBV7-6	CASSSKLLGSGTDTQYF	TGTGCCAGCAGCTCAAAACTCTTGGGGTCGGGGACAGATACGCAGTATTTT
TRBD1	TRBJ1-5	-	TRBV27	CASSSDRAQPQHF	TGTGCCAGCAGCTCCGACAGGGCCCAGCCCCAGCATTTT
-	TRBJ1-2	-	TRBV6-1	CASSEAKGGYGYTF	TGTGCCAGCAGTGAAGCGAAGGGGGGATATGGCTACACCTTC
TRBD1	TRBJ2-5	-	TRBV4-1	CASSQTGTYQETQYF	TGCGCCAGCAGCCAGACAGGGACCTACCAAGAGACCCAGTACTTC
-	TRBJ1-5	few	TRBV6-6	CASTYVQGSNQPQHF	TGTGCCAGCACCTACGTCCAGGGGAGCAATCAGCCCCAGCATTTT
-	TRBJ2-3	-	TRBV30	CAWSGVVGDTQYF	TGTGCCTGGAGTGGGGTGGTTGGAGATACGCAGTATTTT
TRBD2	TRBJ2-5	-	TRBV29-1	CSVELAGKETQYF	TGCAGCGTTGAACTAGCGGGGAAAGAGACCCAGTACTTC
-	TRBJ1-2	-	TRBV11-2	CASSLGTPNYGYTF	TGTGCCAGCAGCTTAGGGACACCTAACTATGGCTACACCTTC
-	TRBJ1-1	-	TRBV7-3	CASSLQQYTEAFF	TGTGCCAGCAGCTTACAGCAGTACACTGAAGCTTTCTTT
-	TRBJ1-1	-	TRBV7-9	CASSSSASTEAFF	TGTGCCAGCAGCTCCTCGGCTTCCACTGAAGCTTTCTTT
-	TRBJ1-2	once	TRBV7-2	CASSLVGDYGYTF	TGTGCCAGCAGCTTAGTAGGGGACTATGGCTACACCTTC